This is a list of T cell receptor beta chains from one sample in a study of Ad26.COV2.S vaccination and SARS-CoV-2 variants. Some clones are missing from TCRdb's copy, which holds only in-frame ones; the method was immunoSEQ multiplex PCR. The repertoire consists of 250,000 to 300,000 clones, with around 87% occurring once and the leading ten covering around 3.5%. The sequences come from peripheral blood, collected in a trial of Ad26.COV2.S vaccine versus placebo. These TCRs come from a person aged 18 to 59 who received the Ad26.COV2.S COVID-19 vaccine or a placebo. The CDR3 runs from the conserved cysteine through the conserved F or W. A D gene is named only where the DNA matches it firmly. Rows may omit the clone size; those that give it use once, few, many or a size class.

TRBJ2-2,.,once,TRBV13,TGTGCCAGCAGCCTAAACAGGGATCCCGGGGAGCTGTTTTTT,CASSLNRDPGELFF
TRBJ2-2,.,.,TRBV30,TGTGCCTGGAGTGTAAAGGGTTTCACCGGGGAGCTGTTTTTT,CAWSVKGFTGELFF
TRBJ2-7,.,.,TRBV5-1,TGCGCCAGCAGCTTGGTTGTAGGGACCTACGAGCAGTACTTC,CASSLVVGTYEQYF
TRBJ1-5,TRBD1,.,TRBV6-6,TGTGCCAGCAGTCCGGGACAGGGAAGAGGCAATCAGCCCCAGCATTTT,CASSPGQGRGNQPQHF
TRBJ1-1,TRBD1,.,TRBV5-5,TGTGCCAGCAGCCAAAACAGGGGCGCCTACACTGAAGCTTTCTTT,CASSQNRGAYTEAFF
TRBJ1-1,.,.,TRBV3-1/TRBV3-2,TGTGCCAGCAGCCCCATAAGAAACACTGAAGCTTTCTTT,CASSPIRNTEAFF
TRBJ2-7,.,.,TRBV30,TGTGCCTGGTCCTTTAGCGTAAGCCTAACCTACGAGCAGTACTTC,CAWSFSVSLTYEQYF
TRBJ1-4,.,.,TRBV5-1,TGCGCCAGCAGCCCCGGGACTACTAATGAAAAACTGTTTTTT,CASSPGTTNEKLFF
TRBJ1-3,.,.,TRBV23-1,TGCGCCAGCAGTCAATCTGGGGTCGACACGAGGACAAGCTCTGGAAACACCATATATTTT,CASSQSGVDTRTSSGNTIYF
TRBJ2-5,TRBD2,.,TRBV4-1,TGCGCCAGCAGCCCAGGGACTAGACAAGAGACCCAGTACTTC,CASSPGTRQETQYF
TRBJ1-1,.,.,TRBV5-6,TGTGCCAGCAGCTTAAGGCCGAACACTGAAGCTTTCTTT,CASSLRPNTEAFF
TRBJ2-1,.,once,TRBV13,TGTGCCAGCAGCCCAACAGGGTTCTACAATGAGCAGTTCTTC,CASSPTGFYNEQFF
TRBJ2-7,.,.,TRBV21-1,TGTGCCAGCAGCCCCGCCGACTTCCCGGGACAGGGGGATGAATCCTACGAGCAGTACTTC,CASSPADFPGQGDESYEQYF
TRBJ2-3,TRBD2,.,TRBV4-2,TGTGCCAGCAGCCAACTAGCGGGAGGGCCGGCAGATACGCAGTATTTT,CASSQLAGGPADTQYF
TRBJ1-4,.,.,TRBV6-2/TRBV6-3,TGTGCCAGCAGCCCCCCCGGGGCTAACAATGAAAAACTGTTTTTT,CASSPPGANNEKLFF
TRBJ2-2,TRBD2,once,TRBV27,TGTGCCAGCAGCCTTCAAGCGGGAGGCGGGGCCGGGGAGCTGTTTTTT,CASSLQAGGGAGELFF
TRBJ1-5,.,.,TRBV19,TGTGCCAGTAGTATCCACGACACCGTTAGCAATCAGCCCCAGCATTTT,CASSIHDTVSNQPQHF
TRBJ2-7,.,.,TRBV10-3,TGTGCCATCAGTGAGTCTGGGATGCAAACCTACGAGCAGTACTTC,CAISESGMQTYEQYF
TRBJ2-7,.,.,TRBV11-2,TGTGCCAGCAGCTTCGGGATCGAGCAGTACTTC,CASSFGIEQYF
TRBJ2-1,.,.,TRBV6-5,TGTGCCAGCAGGGACCGGACCACTCGGGATGAGCAGTTCTTC,CASRDRTTRDEQFF
TRBJ2-2,.,.,TRBV5-1,TGCGCCAGCGGGAGAACCGGGGAGCTGTTTTTT,CASGRTGELFF
TRBJ2-3,.,many,TRBV2,TGTGCCAGCAGCGCGGACTACACAGATACGCAGTATTTT,CASSADYTDTQYF
TRBJ2-3,.,once,TRBV7-2,TGTGCCAGCAGCACCCGCGGGAGCACAGATACGCAGTATTTT,CASSTRGSTDTQYF
TRBJ2-7,TRBD1,.,TRBV5-1,TGCGCCAGCAGCCCAGGGGGTTCCTACGAGCAGTACTTC,CASSPGGSYEQYF
TRBJ2-1,.,.,TRBV11-2,TGTGCCAGCAGCCCGGATGAACGGGGTGAGCAGTTCTTC,CASSPDERGEQFF
TRBJ1-2,TRBD1,.,TRBV7-9,TGTGCCAGCAGCCTCGAGAGGGGGCAGGCTGGCTACACCTTC,CASSLERGQAGYTF
TRBJ2-3,.,.,TRBV9,TGTGCCAGCAGCGTAGGAAACTTGGATACGCAGTATTTT,CASSVGNLDTQYF
TRBJ2-5,.,.,TRBV27,TGTGCCAGCAGTTTGGGAGAGACCCAGTACTTC,CASSLGETQYF
TRBJ1-4,.,.,TRBV7-9,TGTGCCAGCAGCGGAGGCCAGGGTGGGACTGTGAATGAAAAACTGTTTTTT,CASSGGQGGTVNEKLFF
TRBJ2-7,.,.,TRBV7-9,TGTGCCAGCAGCTTAGTTCGGGGGCAGTCCTACGAGCAGTACTTC,CASSLVRGQSYEQYF
TRBJ2-2,TRBD2,once,TRBV9,TGTGCCAGCAGCGTGCAAGCGGGGGGCGGAATCGGGGAGCTGTTTTTT,CASSVQAGGGIGELFF
TRBJ1-1,.,once,TRBV18,TGTGCCAGCTCACCTTCAGAGGGCGCGCGTAACACTGAAGCTTTCTTT,CASSPSEGARNTEAFF
TRBJ2-1,.,.,TRBV27,TGTGCCAGCAGAACAGGGAGCGGGCTAGCGAATGAGCAGTTCTTC,CASRTGSGLANEQFF
TRBJ2-3,.,once,TRBV5-8,TGTGCCAGCAGCTTGGAGGGGACTAGCACAGATACGCAGTATTTT,CASSLEGTSTDTQYF
TRBJ2-7,.,.,TRBV11-3,TGTGCCAGCATATTCTACGAGCAGTACTTC,CASIFYEQYF
TRBJ2-2,.,.,TRBV24-1,TGTGCCACCAGTGATGGCCAGGGTAGTTGGGGCACCGGGGAGCTGTTTTTT,CATSDGQGSWGTGELFF
TRBJ1-1,.,.,TRBV30,TGTGCCTCCGGCCGGAGTATGACAGTTCTTACTGAAGCTTTCTTT,CASGRSMTVLTEAFF
TRBJ2-1,.,once,TRBV14,TGTGCCAGCAGCCAATGGGGTGTCAATGAGCAGTTCTTC,CASSQWGVNEQFF
TRBJ2-2,.,.,TRBV5-4,TGTGCCAGCAGCCCCCCAGACGAGGAGCTGTTTTTT,CASSPPDEELFF
TRBJ2-5,.,.,TRBV6-5,TGTGCCAGCAGTTACTCCAGGGACTTACAAGAGACCCAGTACTTC,CASSYSRDLQETQYF
TRBJ2-7,.,.,TRBV5-1,TGCGCCAGCAGCTCCGGGACCCGATCCACCTACGAGCAGTACTTC,CASSSGTRSTYEQYF
TRBJ1-2,.,.,TRBV5-1,TGCGCCAGCAGAGCTACAGGGACCTATGGCTACACCTTC,CASRATGTYGYTF
TRBJ2-6,.,.,TRBV30,TGTGCCTGTCGCAGCTCTGGGGCCAACGTCCTGACTTTC,CACRSSGANVLTF
TRBJ1-6,TRBD1,.,TRBV10-1,TGCGCCAGCAGTGAGTCCGCAGCGGGACAGTCCCTAAGCTCCTATAATTCACCCCTCCACTTT,CASSESAAGQSLSSYNSPLHF
TRBJ1-1,.,.,TRBV30,TGTGCCTGGAGTGTACTGGCCAGGGGAAAAAACACTGAAGCTTTCTTT,CAWSVLARGKNTEAFF
TRBJ1-4,.,.,TRBV5-1,TGCGCCAGTCAACAGGGCGTAAGTGAAAAACTGTTTTTT,CASQQGVSEKLFF
TRBJ2-1,TRBD2,.,TRBV3-1/TRBV3-2,TGTGCCAGCAGCCCCCGGGCTAGCGGGAAAAATGAGCAGTTCTTC,CASSPRASGKNEQFF
TRBJ2-3,TRBD2,few,TRBV9,TGTGCCAGCAGCGTAAGCGGGAGAGCAGATACGCAGTATTTT,CASSVSGRADTQYF
TRBJ1-2,.,once,TRBV5-1,TGCGCCAGCAGCTCACAGGGAAACTATGGCTACACCTTC,CASSSQGNYGYTF
TRBJ2-3,.,.,TRBV7-3,TGTGCCAGCAGCCTAAATCCGACTGAATATGATACGCAGTATTTT,CASSLNPTEYDTQYF
TRBJ1-3,TRBD1,.,TRBV5-1,TGCGCCAGCAGCGTACAGGGGCTCTCTGGAAACACCATATATTTT,CASSVQGLSGNTIYF
TRBJ2-2,.,.,TRBV6-6,TGTGCCAGCAGCGCTCCCGGGGCCCCCGGGGAGCTGTTTTTT,CASSAPGAPGELFF
TRBJ2-2,.,.,TRBV19,TGTGCCAGTAGTTCGGGGGGCGACACCGGGGAGCTGTTTTTT,CASSSGGDTGELFF
TRBJ2-1,.,.,TRBV4-2,TGTGCCAGCAGAGGGGACCGAAGCTCCTACAATGAGCAGTTCTTC,CASRGDRSSYNEQFF
TRBJ2-1,.,.,TRBV5-8,TGTGCCAGCAGCTTGGTGGCAGTAAGCTCCTACAATGAGCAGTTCTTC,CASSLVAVSSYNEQFF
TRBJ1-2,.,.,TRBV18,TGTGCCAGCTCACCAGGGGCGGTTAACTATGGCTACACCTTC,CASSPGAVNYGYTF
TRBJ1-5,.,few,TRBV2,TGTGCCAGCAGTGATCAGGGGTATCAGCCCCAGCATTTT,CASSDQGYQPQHF
TRBJ2-2,.,.,TRBV10-3,TGTGCCATCAGTGAGTCCCGGGACTCTAATCCTAACACCGGGGAGCTGTTTTTT,CAISESRDSNPNTGELFF
TRBJ1-4,.,.,TRBV7-9,TGTGCCAGCAGGCGAAGAGGGGAGCTAAATGAAAAACTGTTTTTT,CASRRRGELNEKLFF